Presented here are 29 T cell receptor beta chains from one specimen sequenced in a study of T cells after yellow fever vaccination. TCRdb passed the 5' RACE reads through MiXCR, listing each CDR3 protein once. The sample records about 350,000 distinct CDR3 sequences, 8% to 9.5% being singletons. The material was PBMCs, obtained roughly 47 days after the first yellow fever vaccination. All receptors come from a man aged 18 to 30 who received the YFV17D yellow fever vaccine.

This clonotype showed up just a few times. The J gene is TRBJ2-5, the V gene TRBV29-1, with a possible D match to TRBD2 (5 bases). The germline CDR1 and CDR2 sequences are SQVTM and ANQGSEA. This CDR3 has 13 residues. The ends were cut back, 7 bases at V and 2 bases at J, with 14 bases in the middle. The CDR3 bases are TGCAGCGCCCCGGGCCGGGATCAAGAGACCCAGTACTTC. Its protein is CSAPGRDQETQYF.

V and J are TRBV20-1 and TRBJ2-3; TRBD2 agrees at 13 bases. The CDR3 sequence is 16 residues long. J was trimmed by 6 bases and V by 1 base; bases with no gene match: 7. Germline V lookup: CDR1 DFQATT, CDR2 SNEGSKA (reference sequence). CDR3 sequence: CSARAGLAGTRDTQYF. CDR3 DNA: TGCAGTGCTAGAGCGGGACTAGCGGGAACGAGGGATACGCAGTATTTT.

This clonotype was observed a handful of times. Here the CDR3 DNA reads TGTGCCACCAGTGGGGGAGATACGCAGTATTTT. Encoded protein: CATSGGDTQYF. The chain uses TRBV24-1 and TRBJ2-3; D unclear. The CDR3 totals 11 residues. V lost 5 bases and J lost 5, with 4 bases in between. Germline V CDR1 and CDR2: KGHDR, SFDVKD.

The chain joins TRBV7-8 to TRBJ1-5; D might be TRBD1 (6 bases). The CDR3 runs 15 residues. Germline CDR1 is SGHVS and CDR2 is FQNEAQ. Trimming took 3 bases from V and 3 from J, leaving 12 bases between them. CDR3: CASSFVRQDNQPQHF. Written as DNA, the CDR3 is TGTGCCAGCAGCTTTGTACGACAGGACAATCAGCCCCAGCATTTT. Full variable domain (rest looked up from reference TRBV7-8 and TRBJ1-5): GAGVSQSPRYKVAKRGQDVALRCDPISGHVSLFWYQQALGQGPEFLTYFQNEAQLDKSGLPSDRFFAERPEGSVSTLKIQRTQQEDSAVYLCASSFVRQDNQPQHFGDGTRLSIL.

There are many counts of this clonotype. The chain joins TRBV7-8 to TRBJ1-4; 7 nucleotides agree with TRBD1. Germline V gives CDR1 SGHVS, CDR2 FQNEAQ. The CDR3 is made up of 14 amino acids. The V gene end was trimmed by 3 bases and the J gene end by 8 bases; junction bases not matched to a gene: 6. CDR3 in DNA: TGTGCCAGCAGCTTGACAGGGAATTCCGAAAAACTGTTTTTT. Its protein product is CASSLTGNSEKLFF.

Only a few counts were recorded for this clonotype. The CDR3 sequence: CSARAVRYQETQYF. In nucleotides, the CDR3 is TGCAGTGCTAGGGCGGTCAGGTACCAAGAGACCCAGTACTTC. The chain uses TRBV20-1 and TRBJ2-5; D is unclear. V lost 3 bases to trimming and J lost 0 bases, with 11 bases between them. CDR1 DFQATT and CDR2 SNEGSKA come from the germline V gene (reference sequence). The CDR3 has 14 amino acids.

There are many counts of this clonotype. V gene TRBV5-6 combines with J gene TRBJ2-3, with 7 bases lining up with TRBD2. Germline CDR1 is SGHDT and CDR2 is YYEEEE. Trimming cost V 4 bases and J 1 base; bases outside gene matches: 6. CDR3 size: 15 residues. The CDR3 spells CASSPIAGRTDTQYF. The CDR3 DNA follows: TGTGCCAGCAGCCCGATAGCGGGCCGCACAGATACGCAGTATTTT. Filled out from reference TRBV5-6 and TRBJ2-3, the complete variable domain reads DAGVTQSPTHLIKTRGQQVTLRCSPKSGHDTVSWYQQALGQGPQFIFQYYEEEERQRGNFPDRFSGHQFPNYSSELNVNALLLGDSALYLCASSPIAGRTDTQYFGPGTRLTVL.

This clonotype appeared a few times. The V gene is TRBV7-3, the J gene TRBJ2-3; tentatively, D is TRBD1 or TRBD2 (5 bases each). Trimming left V 5 bases short and J 1 base short, with 16 bases between. The CDR3 has 16 amino acids. The germline CDR1 and CDR2 sequences are SGHTA and FQGTGA. The CDR3 region has the DNA TGTGCCAGCAGCCCTGTAGCGACAGCCGGCACAGATACGCAGTATTTT. Its translation: CASSPVATAGTDTQYF. Full variable domain (outside the CDR3, taken from reference TRBV7-3 and TRBJ2-3): GAGVSQTPSNKVTEKGKYVELRCDPISGHTALYWYRQSLGQGPEFLIYFQGTGAADDSGLPNDRFFAVRPEGSVSTLKIQRTERGDSAVYLCASSPVATAGTDTQYFGPGTRLTVL.

The rearrangement joins TRBV4-1 to TRBJ2-3, with a tentative D call TRBD2 (5 bases). The CDR3 totals 16 residues. Trimming shortened V by 1 base and J by 2 bases, and 13 bases separated the two germline ends. CDR1 is MGHRA, CDR2 YSYEKL, per germline. The CDR3 here is CASSQGTSPLTDTQYF. DNA of the CDR3: TGCGCCAGCAGCCAAGGCACTAGTCCCCTCACAGATACGCAGTATTTT.

J is TRBJ2-3 and V is TRBV6-1; D not resolved. Germline loops: CDR1 MNHNS, CDR2 SASEGT. The length of the CDR3 is 16 residues. Deletions cut 5 bases from V and 6 bases from J, with 21 bases between. This CDR3 reads CASSPLGSGSWDTQYF. In DNA, the CDR3 is TGTGCCAGCAGTCCCCTGGGATCCGGGTCGTGGGATACGCAGTATTTT.

This clonotype was recorded a few times. The rearrangement joins TRBV25-1 to TRBJ1-4; D not resolved. The CDR3 consists of 12 residues. Between the trimmed V and J ends, which lost 4 bases and 5 bases, there was a span of 5 bases. Germline loops: CDR1 MGHDK, CDR2 SYGVNS. The CDR3 DNA reads as TGTGCCAGCAGTGGAACCAATGAAAAACTGTTTTTT. Translated, it gives CASSGTNEKLFF.

The chain combines TRBV6-1 with TRBJ2-1; 9 bases are a match to TRBD2. Trimming cost V 6 bases and J 8 bases; bases outside gene matches: 14. The CDR3 consists of 16 residues. CDR1 is MNHNS and CDR2 is SASEGT in the germline V gene. The DNA for the CDR3 is TGTGCCAGCAGCCACTGGGGTAGCGGGGGCGCGGATGAGCAGTTCTTC. This encodes CASSHWGSGGADEQFF.

V gene TRBV11-2 combines with J gene TRBJ2-7, with 9 nucleotides matching TRBD1. Germline-derived CDR1 and CDR2 are SGHAT and FQNNGV. The junction had 7 bases not matched to a gene; V was cut back by 5 bases and J by 2 bases. This CDR3 has 15 residues. The CDR3 loop is CASSLFRQGAYEQYF. The DNA of the CDR3 is TGTGCCAGCAGCCTATTTCGACAGGGGGCCTACGAGCAGTACTTC.

In its sample, this clonotype was seen a few times. The rearrangement uses TRBV12-3 or TRBV12-4 and TRBJ2-7; D unresolved. The CDR3 loop spans 14 amino acids. The V end was cut by 1 base, the J end by 0 bases, with 7 bases between. CDR3 coding DNA: TGTGCCAGCAGTTTAGGGCTGTCCTCCTACGAGCAGTACGTC. Protein sequence: CASSLGLSSYEQYV.

This clonotype has at least ten counts. The chain recombines TRBV28 with TRBJ2-2; 9 bases agree with TRBD1. The trim removed 5 bases at V and 5 bases at J, leaving 6 bases unmatched. Germline-derived CDR1 and CDR2 are MDHEN and SYDVKM. This CDR3 contains 15 residues. Here the CDR3 reads CASSPGTGFTGELFF. CDR3 sequence (DNA): TGTGCCAGCAGTCCCGGGACAGGGTTTACCGGGGAGCTGTTTTTT.

This chain joins TRBV11-1 and TRBJ2-5, with D perhaps matching TRBD2 (6 bases). Germline CDR1 reads SGHAT; CDR2 reads FQDESV (reference sequence). CDR3 length: 16 residues. Deletions cut 6 bases from V and 0 bases from J, with 17 bases between. The CDR3: CASSSGLTKYQETQYF. In nucleotides, the CDR3 is TGTGCCAGCAGTTCGGGACTTACAAAGTACCAAGAGACCCAGTACTTC.

This clonotype showed up just a few times. The chain has TRBV10-3 and TRBJ2-7; a possible D gene is TRBD1 (5 bases). This CDR3 is built from 14 residues. Per germline, CDR1 ENHRY and CDR2 SYGVKD. Trimming removed 5 bases from V and 6 bases from J, with 17 bases in between. In DNA form, the CDR3 reads TGTGCCATCAGTATCACAGGATTCGCAACCGAGCAGTACTTC. Protein product: CAISITGFATEQYF.

This clonotype was counted ten times or more. Here the CDR3 reads CSARTGMNTGELFF. The CDR3 DNA follows: TGCAGCGCGAGGACAGGGATGAACACCGGGGAGCTGTTTTTT. This chain connects TRBV29-1 to TRBJ2-2, with 8 positions matching TRBD1. Germline loops: CDR1 SQVTM, CDR2 ANQGSEA. The CDR3 is made up of 14 amino acids. With 7 bases clipped from V and 1 base from J, the junction kept 5 bases outside the gene matches.

J is TRBJ2-1 and V is TRBV4-1; 11 bases match TRBD2. The CDR3 has 15 amino acids. V lost 4 bases to trimming and J lost 8 bases; unmatched junction nucleotides: 7. CDR1 and CDR2 (germline): MGHRA, YSYEKL. In DNA form, the CDR3 reads TGCGCCAGCAGCCCTGTAGCGGGGGGGGGCCATGAGCAGTTCTTC. The encoded protein is CASSPVAGGGHEQFF.

V usage is TRBV20-1 and J usage is TRBJ2-7, with D possibly matching TRBD2 (6 bases). Germline V gene data show CDR1 as DFQATT and CDR2 as SNEGSKA (reference sequence). CDR3 length: 14 amino acids. V gave up 1 base and J gave up 2 bases, with 12 bases separating them. CDR3 bases: TGCAGTGCTAGAGGGGGACTTGGCGCCTACGAGCAGTACGTC. Protein product: CSARGGLGAYEQYV.

In this sample, this clonotype turned up a few times. The chain combines TRBV30 with TRBJ2-5; maybe TRBD1 (5 bases). The CDR3 extends over 13 amino acids. Trimming shortened V by 5 bases and J by 1 base, and 11 bases separated the two germline ends. Germline assignment: CDR1 GTSNPN and CDR2 SVGIG (reference sequence). The CDR3 DNA is TGTGCCTGGCGTGGGGCAGCCCAAGAGACCCAGTACTTC. It encodes CAWRGAAQETQYF.

This clonotype was detected many times. The V gene is TRBV5-6, the J gene TRBJ2-3; D is undetermined. V was clipped by 1 base and J by 1 base, with 7 bases between them. Germline CDR1 SGHDT, CDR2 YYEEEE. The CDR3 runs to 14 residues. This CDR3 is CASSLSPRTDTQYF. The CDR3 nucleotides read TGTGCCAGCAGCTTGAGTCCCCGCACAGATACGCAGTATTTT.

This clonotype has at least ten counts. The chain uses TRBV7-2 and TRBJ2-3; D gene unclear. The V gene's germline CDR1 is SGHTA and CDR2 FQGNSA. Trimming removed 5 bases from V and 3 bases from J, with 18 bases in between. CDR3 length: 16 residues. The CDR3 nucleotides read TGTGCCAGCAGCCCGAAGTGGCCTCTGAGAACAGATACGCAGTATTTT. Its translation is CASSPKWPLRTDTQYF.

This clonotype was detected a few times. The V call is TRBV4-2, the J call TRBJ2-5; 10 nucleotides align to TRBD2. V was clipped by 3 bases and J by 4 bases; unmatched bases: 5. In germline, CDR1 is LGHNA, CDR2 YNFKEQ. The CDR3 runs to 15 residues. The CDR3 sequence: CASSQEWTSGETQYF. The CDR3 DNA sequence: TGTGCCAGCAGCCAGGAGTGGACTAGCGGAGAGACCCAGTACTTC.

This clonotype was seen a few times. This chain uses TRBV18 with TRBJ2-6; TRBD1 matches at 8 bases. Germline CDR1 KGHSH, CDR2 LQKENI. Trimming cost V 6 bases and J 0 bases; bases outside gene matches: 7. This CDR3 contains 17 residues. In DNA form, the CDR3 reads TGTGCCAGCTCGCGCTACAGGGGGTACTCTGGGGCCAACGTCCTGACTTTC. Translation: CASSRYRGYSGANVLTF.

The chain joins TRBV20-1 to TRBJ1-3; D may be TRBD1 (6 bases). The CDR3 consists of 14 residues. CDR1 DFQATT and CDR2 SNEGSKA come from the germline V gene (reference sequence). The ends were cut back, 1 base at V and 3 bases at J, with 10 bases in the middle. In DNA form, the CDR3 reads TGCAGTGCTAGAGCCGGGACACTTGGAAACACCATATATTTT. Its translation: CSARAGTLGNTIYF.

This sequence joins TRBV4-2 and TRBJ2-2; 13 bases agree with TRBD2. Germline CDR1 is LGHNA and CDR2 is YNFKEQ. Unmatched junction bases numbered 2, after V lost 2 bases and J lost 5 bases. The CDR3 length is 16 residues. The CDR3 loop is CASSQPGLAGTGELFF. The CDR3 DNA sequence: TGTGCCAGCAGCCAACCGGGACTAGCGGGGACCGGGGAGCTGTTTTTT.

This clonotype was counted a few times. The chain joins TRBV20-1 to TRBJ2-1; 10 bases align to TRBD2. The germline V gene has CDR1 DFQATT and CDR2 SNEGSKA (reference sequence). This CDR3 comprises 15 residues. The V and J ends lost 4 bases and 3 bases, in that order; junction bases with no gene match: 6. CDR3 DNA: TGCAGTGCTATCCCTAGCGGGGGCTTCTACAATGAGCAGTTCTTC. Translated, it gives CSAIPSGGFYNEQFF.

This clonotype showed up just a few times. The chain links TRBV5-1 to TRBJ1-2; D is perhaps TRBD1 (5 bases). The CDR3 covers 14 residues. Germline V lookup: CDR1 SGHRS, CDR2 YFSETQ. V was clipped by 3 bases and J by 0 bases, with 9 bases between them. The CDR3 protein is CASSWDGPNYGYTF. The DNA of the CDR3 is TGCGCCAGCAGCTGGGACGGACCTAACTATGGCTACACCTTC.